This T cell receptor beta chain was captured by sequencing in a study of glioma-infiltrating T cells after dendritic cell vaccination. From germline, CDR1 is LNHDA and CDR2 SQIVND (reference sequence). Trimming cost V 1 base and J 6 bases, with 13 bases left between them. The CDR3 has 15 amino acids. Assay used: immunoSEQ multiplex PCR; TCRdb lists only in-frame clones, some missing. Of about 92,000 clones listed, 80% to 90% are singletons. This sequence joins TRBV19 and TRBJ2-1; D gene ambiguous. The sample was blood, taken before dendritic cell vaccination. The clonotype was recovered from a human donor with glioblastoma. The CDR3, as DNA: TGTGCCAGTAGTATAGTCTATATGATTCGCAATGAGCAGTTCTTC. Residues: CASSIVYMIRNEQFF.